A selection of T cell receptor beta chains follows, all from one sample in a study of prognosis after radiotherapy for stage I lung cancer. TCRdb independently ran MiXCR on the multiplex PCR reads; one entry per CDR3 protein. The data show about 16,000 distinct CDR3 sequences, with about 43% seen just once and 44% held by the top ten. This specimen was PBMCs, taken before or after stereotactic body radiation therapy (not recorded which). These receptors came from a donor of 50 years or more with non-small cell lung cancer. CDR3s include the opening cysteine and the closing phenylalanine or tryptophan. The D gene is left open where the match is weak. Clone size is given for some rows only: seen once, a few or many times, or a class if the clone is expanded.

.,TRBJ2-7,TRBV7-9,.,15,CASSFRDTGRGEQYF,TGTGCCAGCAGCTTCCGGGACACCGGACGTGGCGAGCAGTACTTC
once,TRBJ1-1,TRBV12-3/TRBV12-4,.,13,CASSLDGATEAFF,TGTGCCAGCAGCCTCGATGGGGCGACGGAAGCTTTCTTT
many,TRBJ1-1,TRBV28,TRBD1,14,CASSYRGRGTETFF,TGTGCCAGCAGCTACAGGGGGCGAGGGACTGAAACTTTCTTT
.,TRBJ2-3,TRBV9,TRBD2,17,CASSVLRAGEGTDTQYF,TGTGCCAGCAGCGTATTAAGGGCGGGGGAGGGCACAGATACGCAGTATTTT
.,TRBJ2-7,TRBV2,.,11,CASSQIDEQYF,TGTGCCAGCAGTCAGATAGACGAGCAGTACTTC
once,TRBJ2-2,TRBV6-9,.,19,CASSYDGVRQFFSPWELFF,TGTGCCAGCAGTTACGATGGCGTACGACAGTTCTTCAGCCCCTGGGAGTTGTTTTTT
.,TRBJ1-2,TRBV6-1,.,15,CATGEGGRTNYGYTF,TGTGCCACCGGGGAGGGGGGTCGAACGAACTATGGCTACACCTTC
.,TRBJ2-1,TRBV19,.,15,CASSGNRDSDNAQFF,TGTGCCAGTAGTGGCAACAGGGACTCTGACAATGCGCAGTTCTTC
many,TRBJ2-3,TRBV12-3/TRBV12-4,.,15,CASSLAPPRTDTQYF,TGTGCCAGCAGTTTAGCCCCCCCCCGCACAGATACGCAGTATTTT
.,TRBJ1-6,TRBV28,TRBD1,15,CASVVTGNYNSPLHF,TGTGCCAGTGTTGTGACAGGGAACTATAATTCACCCCTCCACTTT
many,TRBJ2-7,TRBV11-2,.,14,CASSLIIGGHEQYF,TGTGCCAGCAGCTTAATCATCGGGGGCCACGAGCAGTACTTC
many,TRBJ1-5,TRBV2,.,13,CASSGQENQPQHF,TGTGCCAGCAGTGGACAGGAGAACCAGCCCCAGCATTTT
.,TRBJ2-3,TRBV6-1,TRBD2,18,CASRPKGLAGPGEDTQYF,TGTGCCAGCCGACCGAAAGGGCTAGCGGGACCTGGGGAAGATACGCAGTATTTT
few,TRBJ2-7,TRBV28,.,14,CASSTDREVMEQYF,TGTGCCAGCAGCACAGACAGGGAGGTGATGGAGCAGTACTTC
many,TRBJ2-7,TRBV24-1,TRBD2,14,CATSDTGLHYEQYF,TGTGCCACCAGTGACACGGGACTACACTACGAGCAGTACTTC
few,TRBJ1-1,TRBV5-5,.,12,CASSLGPLEAFF,TGTGCCAGCAGCTTGGGACCCCTTGAAGCTTTCTTT
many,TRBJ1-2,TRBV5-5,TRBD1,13,CASSLTGEAGYTF,TGTGCCAGCAGCTTAACAGGGGAGGCTGGCTACACCTTC
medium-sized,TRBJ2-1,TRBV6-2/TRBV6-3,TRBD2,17,CASSYSGLAGVYNEQFF,TGTGCCAGCAGTTACTCAGGGCTAGCGGGAGTATACAATGAGCAGTTCTTC
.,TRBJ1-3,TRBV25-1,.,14,CANSFGGAGNTIYF,TGTGCCAACAGTTTCGGGGGAGCTGGAAACACCATATATTTT
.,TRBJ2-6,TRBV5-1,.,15,CASSSYSSGANVLTF,TGCGCCAGCAGCTCGTACAGCTCTGGGGCCAACGTCCTGACTTTC
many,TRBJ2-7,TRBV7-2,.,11,CASSQWYEQYF,TGTGCCAGCAGCCAGTGGTACGAGCAGTACTTC
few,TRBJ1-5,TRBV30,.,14,CAWVASGSNQPQHF,TGTGCCTGGGTGGCCTCTGGGAGCAATCAGCCCCAGCATTTT
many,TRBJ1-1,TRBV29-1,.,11,CSAQENTEAFF,TGCAGCGCGCAGGAGAACACTGAAGCTTTCTTT
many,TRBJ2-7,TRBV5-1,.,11,CASAGDYEQYF,TGCGCCAGCGCAGGGGATTACGAGCAGTACTTC
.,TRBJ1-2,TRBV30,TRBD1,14,CAWSTTGGLYGYTF,TGTGCCTGGAGTACTACAGGGGGTCTATATGGCTACACCTTC
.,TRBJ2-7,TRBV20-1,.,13,CSAPTGTLYEQYF,TGCAGTGCCCCGACCGGGACTCTTTACGAGCAGTACTTC
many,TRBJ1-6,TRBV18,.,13,CASSLGGNSPLHF,TGTGCCAGCTCACTAGGAGGGAATTCACCCCTCCACTTT
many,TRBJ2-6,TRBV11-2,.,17,CASSLGFSVSGANVLTF,TGTGCCAGCAGCTTAGGCTTTTCGGTCTCTGGGGCCAACGTCCTGACTTTC
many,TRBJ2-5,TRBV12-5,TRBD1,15,CASGPGQGYQETQYF,TGTGCTAGTGGTCCGGGACAGGGATACCAAGAGACCCAGTACTTC
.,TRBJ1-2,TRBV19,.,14,CASTPGAANYGYTF,TGTGCCAGTACCCCCGGGGCAGCAAACTATGGCTACACCTTC
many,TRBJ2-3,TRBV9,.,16,CASSGGDWSSTDTQYF,TGTGCCAGCAGCGGGGGGGACTGGTCTAGCACAGATACGCAGTATTTT
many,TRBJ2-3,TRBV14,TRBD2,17,CASSLGLAGTLGDTQYF,TGTGCCAGCAGCCTCGGACTAGCGGGGACCCTTGGAGATACGCAGTATTTT
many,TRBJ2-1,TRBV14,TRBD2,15,CASSGRLAGVNEQFF,TGTGCCAGCAGCGGACGACTAGCGGGAGTCAATGAGCAGTTCTTC
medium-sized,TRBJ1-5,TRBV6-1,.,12,CASSDGDQPQHF,TGTGCCAGCAGTGACGGAGATCAGCCCCAGCATTTT
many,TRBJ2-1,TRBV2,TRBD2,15,CASSPSGGRYNEQFF,TGTGCCAGCAGTCCCAGCGGGGGGCGGTACAATGAGCAGTTCTTC
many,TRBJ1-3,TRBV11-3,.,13,CASSPMGGNTIYF,TGTGCCAGCAGCCCCATGGGCGGAAACACCATATATTTT
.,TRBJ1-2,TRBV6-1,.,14,CASRPGKEKSGYTF,TGTGCCAGCAGACCAGGGAAAGAAAAAAGTGGCTACACCTTC
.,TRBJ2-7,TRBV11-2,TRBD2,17,CASSSGISSGDSYEQYF,TGTGCCAGCAGCTCGGGTATTTCGAGCGGGGATTCCTACGAGCAGTACTTC
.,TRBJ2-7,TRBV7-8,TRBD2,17,CASSFRLAGGLLYEQYF,TGTGCCAGCAGCTTCCGACTAGCGGGAGGACTGCTATACGAGCAGTACTTC
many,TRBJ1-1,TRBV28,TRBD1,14,CASRSGQGVSSTFF,TGTGCCAGCAGATCCGGACAGGGGGTATCATCAACTTTCTTT
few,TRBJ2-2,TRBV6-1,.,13,CASSEARGGELFF,TGTGCCAGCAGTGAAGCGCGTGGCGGGGAGCTGTTTTTT
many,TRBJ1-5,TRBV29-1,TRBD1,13,CSVESGGNQPQHF,TGCAGCGTTGAATCAGGGGGTAATCAGCCCCAGCATTTT
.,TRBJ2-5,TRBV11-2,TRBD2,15,CASSLVGVGGETQYF,TGTGCCAGCAGCTTAGTGGGCGTGGGGGGGGAGACCCAGTACTTC
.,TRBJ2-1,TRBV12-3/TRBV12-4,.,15,CASTSFGSGTNEQSF,.
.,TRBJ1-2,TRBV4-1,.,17,CASSHGEGGRDRGGYTF,TGCGCAAGCAGCCACGGAGAGGGGGGCAGGGATAGGGGTGGCTACACCTTC
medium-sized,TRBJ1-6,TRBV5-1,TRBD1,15,CASSPRDRGKSPLHF,TGCGCCAGCAGCCCGCGGGACAGGGGCAAATCACCCCTCCACTTT
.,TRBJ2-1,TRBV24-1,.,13,CATSGPSLNEQFF,TGTGCCACCAGTGGTCCCTCCCTCAATGAGCAGTTCTTC
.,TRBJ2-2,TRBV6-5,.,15,CASSYLTGATGELFF,TGTGCCAGCAGTTACCTGACGGGGGCCACCGGGGAGCTGTTTTTT
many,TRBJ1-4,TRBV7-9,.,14,CVSSLGAGREKLFF,TGTGTCAGCAGCTTAGGGGCGGGAAGGGAAAAACTGTTTTTT